This record covers a single T cell receptor beta chain. Germline assignment: CDR1 MNHEY and CDR2 SVGEGT. Trimming took off 2 bases at V and 7 bases at J, with 20 bases between the two ends. The CDR3 contains 16 residues. These data are taken from a study of T cell responses to AZD1222 COVID-19 vaccine. Study-wide background: Pooling was applied to second doses at about 4 or about 12 weeks.

The table came from immunoSEQ multiplex PCR; TCRdb's copy has only in-frame clones and leaves some out. The sample carries over 100,000 clones, about 88% recorded once. The sample in question was peripheral blood, obtained on day 0 of AZD1222 vaccination. This clonotype was sampled from an adult in good health. The rearrangement joins TRBV6-2 or TRBV6-3 to TRBJ1-2; tentative D call: TRBD1 (6 bases). The CDR3 spells CASSYPMQGPRRGYTF. The CDR3 bases are TGTGCCAGCAGTTACCCGATGCAGGGGCCCCGTCGTGGCTACACCTTC.